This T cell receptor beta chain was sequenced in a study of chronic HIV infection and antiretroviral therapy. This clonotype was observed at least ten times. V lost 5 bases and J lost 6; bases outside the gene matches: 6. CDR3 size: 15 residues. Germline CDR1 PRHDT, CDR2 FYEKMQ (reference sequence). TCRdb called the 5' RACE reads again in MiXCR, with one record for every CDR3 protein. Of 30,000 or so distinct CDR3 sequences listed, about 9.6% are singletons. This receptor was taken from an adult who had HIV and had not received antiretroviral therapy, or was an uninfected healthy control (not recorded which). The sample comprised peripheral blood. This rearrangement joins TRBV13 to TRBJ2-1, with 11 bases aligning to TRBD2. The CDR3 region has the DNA TGTGCCAGCAGCCCGGGACTAGCGGTCTCCAATGAGCAGTTCTTC. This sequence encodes CASSPGLAVSNEQFF.